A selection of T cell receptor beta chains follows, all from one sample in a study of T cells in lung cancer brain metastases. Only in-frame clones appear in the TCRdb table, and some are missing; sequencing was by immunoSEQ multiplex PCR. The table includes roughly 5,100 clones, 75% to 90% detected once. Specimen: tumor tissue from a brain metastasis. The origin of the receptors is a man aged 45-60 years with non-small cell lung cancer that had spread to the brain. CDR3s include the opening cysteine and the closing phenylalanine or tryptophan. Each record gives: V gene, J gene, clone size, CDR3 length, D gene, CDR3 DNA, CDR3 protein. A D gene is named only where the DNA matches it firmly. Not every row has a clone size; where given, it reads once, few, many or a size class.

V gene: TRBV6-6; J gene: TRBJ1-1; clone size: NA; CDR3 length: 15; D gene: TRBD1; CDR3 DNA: TGTGCCAGCAGTTACACAGGGGTAGACGGCACTGAAGCTTTCTTT; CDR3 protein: CASSYTGVDGTEAFF
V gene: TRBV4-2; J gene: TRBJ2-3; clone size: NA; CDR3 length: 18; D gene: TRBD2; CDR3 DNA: TGTGCCAGCAGCCAAGATACAACGGGGGGGACTAGCACAGATACGCAGTATTTT; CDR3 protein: CASSQDTTGGTSTDTQYF
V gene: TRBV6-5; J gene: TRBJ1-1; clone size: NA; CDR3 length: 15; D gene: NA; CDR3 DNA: TGTGCCAGCAGTTACCGCGGGACAAGGAACACTGAAGCTTTCTTT; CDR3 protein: CASSYRGTRNTEAFF
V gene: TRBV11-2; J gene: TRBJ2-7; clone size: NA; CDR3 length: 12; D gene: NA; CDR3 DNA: TGTGCCAGCAGCTTAGCAGCTTACGAGCAGTACTTC; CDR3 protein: CASSLAAYEQYF
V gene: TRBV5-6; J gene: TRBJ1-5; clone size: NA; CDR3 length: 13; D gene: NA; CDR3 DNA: TGTGCCAGCAGCTACCAGACAGTTCAGCCCCAGCATTTT; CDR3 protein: CASSYQTVQPQHF
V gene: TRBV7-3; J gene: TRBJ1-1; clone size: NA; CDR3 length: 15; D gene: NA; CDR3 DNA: TGTGCCAGCAGCGAGGTTGGGGGTACGGGCGCTGAAGCTTTCTTT; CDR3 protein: CASSEVGGTGAEAFF
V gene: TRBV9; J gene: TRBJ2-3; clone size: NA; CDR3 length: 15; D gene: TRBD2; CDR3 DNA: TGTGCCAGCAGCGTAGCCGGGACTAGTGCAGATACGCAGTATTTT; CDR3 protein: CASSVAGTSADTQYF
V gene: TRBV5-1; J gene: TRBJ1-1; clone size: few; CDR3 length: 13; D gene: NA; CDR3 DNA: TGCGCCAGCAGCCGGGAGGGGAACACTGAAGCTTTCTTT; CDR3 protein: CASSREGNTEAFF
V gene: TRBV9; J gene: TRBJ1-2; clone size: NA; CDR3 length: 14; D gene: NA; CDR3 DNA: TGTGCCAGCAGCGTAACCGGCGGGTCGTGGGGCTACACCTTC; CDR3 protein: CASSVTGGSWGYTF
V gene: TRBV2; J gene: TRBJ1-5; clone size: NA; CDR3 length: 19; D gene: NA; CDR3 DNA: TGTGCCAGCGCAGTGGCAGGAAAGTATGGGAGCTATAGCAATCAGCCCCAGCATTTT; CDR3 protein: CASAVAGKYGSYSNQPQHF
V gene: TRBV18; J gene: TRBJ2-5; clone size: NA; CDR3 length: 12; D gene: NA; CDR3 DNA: TGTGCCAGCTCGGTGGGAGAAGAGACCCAGTACTTC; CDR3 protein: CASSVGEETQYF
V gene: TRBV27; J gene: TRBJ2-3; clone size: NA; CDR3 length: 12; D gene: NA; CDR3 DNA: TGTGCTAGCTCCGCGGGCACAGATACGCAGTATTTT; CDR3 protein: CASSAGTDTQYF
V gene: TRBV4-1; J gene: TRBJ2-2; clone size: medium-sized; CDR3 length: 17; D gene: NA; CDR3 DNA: TGCGCCAGCAGCCAAGCCATGACAGTGCATTACACCGGGGAGCTGTTTTTT; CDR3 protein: CASSQAMTVHYTGELFF
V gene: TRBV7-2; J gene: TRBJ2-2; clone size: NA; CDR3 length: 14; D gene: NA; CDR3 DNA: TGTGCCAGCAGCTTAAACAGGGTTCCCGGAGAGCTGTTTTTT; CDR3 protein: CASSLNRVPGELFF
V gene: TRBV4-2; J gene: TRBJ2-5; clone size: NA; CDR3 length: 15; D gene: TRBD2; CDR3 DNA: TGTGCCAGCAGCCAAGAGCGGGGGGGCCAAGAGACCCAGTACTTC; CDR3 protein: CASSQERGGQETQYF
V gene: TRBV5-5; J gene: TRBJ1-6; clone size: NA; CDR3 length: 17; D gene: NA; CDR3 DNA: TGTGCCAGCAGCCCAGACCAGGGATTTGTTACCCATTCACCCCTCCACTTT; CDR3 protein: CASSPDQGFVTHSPLHF
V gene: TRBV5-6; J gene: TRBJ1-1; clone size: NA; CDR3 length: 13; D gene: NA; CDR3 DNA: TGTGCCAGCAGCTTAGATAGGGCCACTGAAGCTTTCTTT; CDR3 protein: CASSLDRATEAFF